The clone carrying this T cell receptor beta chain has at least ten counts. V trimming: 1 base; J trimming: 3 bases; junction bases outside the gene matches: 13. Germline CDR1 reads LGHNA; CDR2 reads YNFKEQ. The CDR3 contains 19 residues. TCRdb re-called the RACE reads through MiXCR, storing one row per CDR3 protein. The sample includes some 350,000 distinct CDR3 sequences, around 6% of them seen just once. These data are taken from a study of human T cells and chemical hapten exposure. Time point here: patch test 2, 6 weeks after DPC sensitization. Regarding treatment: therapeutic diphenylcyclopropenone sensitization with weekly scalp DPC.

This receptor was taken from a woman between 18 and 30 years old with alopecia areata. Some clones in this sample may be carry-over from other donors' samples. This specimen was whole blood, taken in connection with sensitization to the hapten diphenylcyclopropenone (DPC). The J gene is TRBJ2-2, the V gene TRBV4-2, with 8 bases fitting TRBD1. The CDR3 DNA sequence: TGTGCCAGCAGCCAAGGTATTCTTCTGGACAGGGTCTACACCGGGGAGCTGTTTTTT. Its translation is CASSQGILLDRVYTGELFF.